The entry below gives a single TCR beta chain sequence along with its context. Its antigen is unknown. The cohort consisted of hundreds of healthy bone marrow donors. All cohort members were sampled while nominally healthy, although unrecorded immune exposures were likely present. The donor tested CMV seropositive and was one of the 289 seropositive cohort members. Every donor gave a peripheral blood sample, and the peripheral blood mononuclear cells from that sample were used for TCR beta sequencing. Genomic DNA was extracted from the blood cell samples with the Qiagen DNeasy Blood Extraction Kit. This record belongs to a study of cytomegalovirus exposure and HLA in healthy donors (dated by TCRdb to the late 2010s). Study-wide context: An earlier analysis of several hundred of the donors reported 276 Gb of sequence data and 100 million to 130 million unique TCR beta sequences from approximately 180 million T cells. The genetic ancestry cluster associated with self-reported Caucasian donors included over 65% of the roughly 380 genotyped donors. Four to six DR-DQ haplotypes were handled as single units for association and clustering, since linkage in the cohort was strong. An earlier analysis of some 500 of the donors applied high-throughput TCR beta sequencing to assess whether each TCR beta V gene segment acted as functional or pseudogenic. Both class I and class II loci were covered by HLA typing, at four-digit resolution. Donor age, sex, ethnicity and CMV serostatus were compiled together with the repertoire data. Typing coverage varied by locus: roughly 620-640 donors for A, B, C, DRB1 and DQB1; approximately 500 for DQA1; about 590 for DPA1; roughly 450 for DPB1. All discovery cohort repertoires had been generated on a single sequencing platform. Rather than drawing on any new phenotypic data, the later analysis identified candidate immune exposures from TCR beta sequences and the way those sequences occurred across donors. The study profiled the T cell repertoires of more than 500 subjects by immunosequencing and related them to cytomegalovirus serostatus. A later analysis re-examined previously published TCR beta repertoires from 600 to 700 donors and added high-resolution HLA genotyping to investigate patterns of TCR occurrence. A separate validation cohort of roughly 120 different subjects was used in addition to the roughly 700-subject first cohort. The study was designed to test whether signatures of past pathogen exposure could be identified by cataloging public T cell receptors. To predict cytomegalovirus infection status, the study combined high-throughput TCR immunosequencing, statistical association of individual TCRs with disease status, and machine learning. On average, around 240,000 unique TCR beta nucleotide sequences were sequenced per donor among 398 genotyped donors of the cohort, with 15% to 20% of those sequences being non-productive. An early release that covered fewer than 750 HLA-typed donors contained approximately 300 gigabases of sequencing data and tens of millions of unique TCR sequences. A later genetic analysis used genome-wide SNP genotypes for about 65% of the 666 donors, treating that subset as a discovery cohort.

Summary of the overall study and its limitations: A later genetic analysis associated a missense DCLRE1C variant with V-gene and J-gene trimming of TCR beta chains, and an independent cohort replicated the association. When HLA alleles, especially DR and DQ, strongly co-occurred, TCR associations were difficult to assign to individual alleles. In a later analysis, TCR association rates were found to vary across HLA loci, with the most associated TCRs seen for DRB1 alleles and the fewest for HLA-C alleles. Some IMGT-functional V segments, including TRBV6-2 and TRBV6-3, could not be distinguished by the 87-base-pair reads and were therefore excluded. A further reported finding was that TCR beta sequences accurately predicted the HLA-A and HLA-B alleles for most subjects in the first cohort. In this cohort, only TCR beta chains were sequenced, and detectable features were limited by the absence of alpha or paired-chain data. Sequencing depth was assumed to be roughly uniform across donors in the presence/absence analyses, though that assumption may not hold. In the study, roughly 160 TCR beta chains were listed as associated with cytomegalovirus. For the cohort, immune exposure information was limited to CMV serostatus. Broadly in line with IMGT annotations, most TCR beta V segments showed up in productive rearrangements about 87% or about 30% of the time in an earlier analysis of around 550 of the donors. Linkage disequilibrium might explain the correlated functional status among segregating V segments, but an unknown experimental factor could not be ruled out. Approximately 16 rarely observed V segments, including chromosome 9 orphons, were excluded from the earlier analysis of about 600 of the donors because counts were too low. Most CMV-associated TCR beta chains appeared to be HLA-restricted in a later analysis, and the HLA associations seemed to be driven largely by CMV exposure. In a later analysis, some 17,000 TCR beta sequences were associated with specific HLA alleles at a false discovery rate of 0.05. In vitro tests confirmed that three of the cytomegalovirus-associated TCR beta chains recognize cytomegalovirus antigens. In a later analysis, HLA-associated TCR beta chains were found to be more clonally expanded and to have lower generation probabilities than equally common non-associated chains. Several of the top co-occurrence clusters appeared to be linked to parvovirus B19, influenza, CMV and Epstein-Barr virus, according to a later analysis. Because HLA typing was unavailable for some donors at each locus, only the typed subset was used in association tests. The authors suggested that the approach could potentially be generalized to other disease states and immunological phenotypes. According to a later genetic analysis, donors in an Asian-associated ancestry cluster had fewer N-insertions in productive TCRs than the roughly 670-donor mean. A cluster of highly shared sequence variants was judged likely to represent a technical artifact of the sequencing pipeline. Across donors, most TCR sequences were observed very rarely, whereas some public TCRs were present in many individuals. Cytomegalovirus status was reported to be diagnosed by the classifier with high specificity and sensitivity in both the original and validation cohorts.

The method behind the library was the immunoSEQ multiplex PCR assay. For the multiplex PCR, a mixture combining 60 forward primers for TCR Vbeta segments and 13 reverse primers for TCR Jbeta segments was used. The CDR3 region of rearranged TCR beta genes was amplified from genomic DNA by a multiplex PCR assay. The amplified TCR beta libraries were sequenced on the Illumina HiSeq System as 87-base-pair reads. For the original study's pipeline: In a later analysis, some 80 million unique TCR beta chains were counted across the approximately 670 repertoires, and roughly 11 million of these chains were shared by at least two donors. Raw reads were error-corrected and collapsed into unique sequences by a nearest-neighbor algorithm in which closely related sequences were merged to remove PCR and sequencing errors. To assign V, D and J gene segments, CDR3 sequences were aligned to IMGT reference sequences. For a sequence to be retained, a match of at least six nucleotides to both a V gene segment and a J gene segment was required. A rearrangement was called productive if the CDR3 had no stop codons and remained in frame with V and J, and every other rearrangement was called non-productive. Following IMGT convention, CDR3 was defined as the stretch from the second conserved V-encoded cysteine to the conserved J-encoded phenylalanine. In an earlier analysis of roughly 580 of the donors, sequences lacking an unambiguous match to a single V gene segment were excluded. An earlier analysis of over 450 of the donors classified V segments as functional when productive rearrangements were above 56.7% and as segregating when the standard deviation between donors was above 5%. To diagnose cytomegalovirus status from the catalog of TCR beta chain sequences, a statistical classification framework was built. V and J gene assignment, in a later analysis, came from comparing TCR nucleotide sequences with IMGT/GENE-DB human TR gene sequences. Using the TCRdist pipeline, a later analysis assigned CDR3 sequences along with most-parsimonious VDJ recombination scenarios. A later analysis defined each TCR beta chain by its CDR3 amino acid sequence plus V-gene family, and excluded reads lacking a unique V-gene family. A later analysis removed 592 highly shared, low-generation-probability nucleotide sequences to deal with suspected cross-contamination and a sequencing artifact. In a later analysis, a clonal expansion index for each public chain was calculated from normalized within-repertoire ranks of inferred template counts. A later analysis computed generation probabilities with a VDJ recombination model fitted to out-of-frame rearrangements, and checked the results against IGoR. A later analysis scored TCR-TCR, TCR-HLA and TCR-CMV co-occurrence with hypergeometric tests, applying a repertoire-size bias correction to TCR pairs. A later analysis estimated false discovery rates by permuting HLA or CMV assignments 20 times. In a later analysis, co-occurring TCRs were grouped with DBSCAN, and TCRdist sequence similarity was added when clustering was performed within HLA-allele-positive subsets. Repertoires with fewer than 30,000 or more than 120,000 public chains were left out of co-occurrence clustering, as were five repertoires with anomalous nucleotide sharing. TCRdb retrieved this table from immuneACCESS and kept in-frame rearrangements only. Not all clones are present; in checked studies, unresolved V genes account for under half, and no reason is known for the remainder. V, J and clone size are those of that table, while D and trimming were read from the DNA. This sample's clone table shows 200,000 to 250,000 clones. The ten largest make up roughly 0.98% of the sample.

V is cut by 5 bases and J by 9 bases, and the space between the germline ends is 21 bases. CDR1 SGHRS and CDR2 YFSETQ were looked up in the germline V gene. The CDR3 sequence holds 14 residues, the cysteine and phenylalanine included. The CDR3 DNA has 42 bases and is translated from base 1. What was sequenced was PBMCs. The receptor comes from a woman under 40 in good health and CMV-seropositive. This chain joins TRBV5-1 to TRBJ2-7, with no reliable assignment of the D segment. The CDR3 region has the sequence CASSDSGAVLVQYF. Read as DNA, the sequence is TGCGCCAGCAGTGATTCAGGCGCCGTTCTGGTGCAGTACTTC.